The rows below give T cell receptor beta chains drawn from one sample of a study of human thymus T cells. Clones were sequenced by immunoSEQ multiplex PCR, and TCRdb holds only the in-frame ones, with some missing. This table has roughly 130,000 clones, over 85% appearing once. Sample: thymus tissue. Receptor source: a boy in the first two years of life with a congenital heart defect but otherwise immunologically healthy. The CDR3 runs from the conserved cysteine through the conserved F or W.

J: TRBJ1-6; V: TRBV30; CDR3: CAWISAGTYNSPLHF
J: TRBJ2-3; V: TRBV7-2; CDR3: CASSFLEGTDTQYF
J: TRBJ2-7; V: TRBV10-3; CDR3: CAISESAGRPHEQYF
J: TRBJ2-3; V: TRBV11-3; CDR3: CASSPRVAGGPFTLDTQYF
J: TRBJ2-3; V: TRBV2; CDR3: CASKALTDTQYF
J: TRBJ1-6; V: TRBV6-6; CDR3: CASSYGGHLGSPLHF
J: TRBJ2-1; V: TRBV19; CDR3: CASSLKMSQQFF
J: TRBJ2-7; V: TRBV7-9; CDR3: CASSRGQGLSYEQYF
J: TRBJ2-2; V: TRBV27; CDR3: CASRNSGLGGTGELFF
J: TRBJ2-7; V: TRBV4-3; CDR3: CASSARQSSKQYF
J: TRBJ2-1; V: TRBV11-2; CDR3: CASSFQGVLLYEQFF
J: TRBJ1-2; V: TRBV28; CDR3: CASSLHRDLANYGYTF
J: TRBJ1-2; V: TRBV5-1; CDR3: CASSLGGDYGYTF
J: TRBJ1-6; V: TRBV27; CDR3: CASSPGTGHNSPLHF
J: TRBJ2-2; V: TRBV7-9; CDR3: CASSRDRPYANTGELFF
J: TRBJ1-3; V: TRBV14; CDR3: CASSLRTQGPSWGNTIYF
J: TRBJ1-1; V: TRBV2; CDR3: CASSLPGTGNTEAFF
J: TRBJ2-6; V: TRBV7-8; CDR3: CASSLNKTGVTSDTGANVLTF
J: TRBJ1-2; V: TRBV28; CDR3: CASSSPGGRGYTF
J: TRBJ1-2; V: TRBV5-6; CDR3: CASSLKGTLIRHYGYTF
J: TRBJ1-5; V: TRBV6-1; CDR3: CASSENPTRQSQQPQHF
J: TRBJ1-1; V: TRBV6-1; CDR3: CASRGAWNTEAFF
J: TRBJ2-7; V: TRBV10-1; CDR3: CASSEYGTGYYEQYF
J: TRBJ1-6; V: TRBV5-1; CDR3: CASSMKHHHSPLHF
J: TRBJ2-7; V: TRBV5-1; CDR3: CASSGGRSDCEQYF
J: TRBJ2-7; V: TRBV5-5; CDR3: CASSLSGSPYYEQYF
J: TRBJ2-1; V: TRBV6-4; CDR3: CATRRGATYNEQFF
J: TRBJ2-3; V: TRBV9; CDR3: CASSAIPDTQYF
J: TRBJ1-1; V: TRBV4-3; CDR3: CASSQGARDTEAFF
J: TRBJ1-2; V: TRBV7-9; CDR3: CASSFVLYAGEGGYTF
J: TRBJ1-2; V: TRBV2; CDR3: CASRQALAINYGYTF
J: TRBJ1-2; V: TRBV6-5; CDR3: CASSYSKLLCSYTF
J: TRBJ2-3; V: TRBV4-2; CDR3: CASSQDRAGPTDTQYF
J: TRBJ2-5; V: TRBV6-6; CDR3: CASKYRGRETQYF
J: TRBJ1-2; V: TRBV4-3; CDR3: CASSPRPPQGTYGYTF
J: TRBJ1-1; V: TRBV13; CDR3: CASSSTGKGRGNTEAFF
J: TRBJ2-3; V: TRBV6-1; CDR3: CASSEEGWGSTDTQYF
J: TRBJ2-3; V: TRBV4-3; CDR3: CASSQEEGPTDTQYF
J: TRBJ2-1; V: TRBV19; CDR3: CASSMPGNEQFF
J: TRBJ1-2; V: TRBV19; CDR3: CASSIPPGGYGYTF
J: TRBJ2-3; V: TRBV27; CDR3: CASSLSGEASGGRAPFTDTQYF
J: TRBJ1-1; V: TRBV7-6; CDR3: CASSLHTPGGPWGTEAFF
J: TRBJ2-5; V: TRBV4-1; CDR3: CASSQERGPYQETQYF
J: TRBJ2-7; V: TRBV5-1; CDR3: CASSLDGTYEQYF
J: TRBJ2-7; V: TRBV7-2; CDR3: CASSPYLGSQGQYF
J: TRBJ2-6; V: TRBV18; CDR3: CASSPVRDRGSGANVLTF
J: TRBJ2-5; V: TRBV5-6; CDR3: CASSETGQGLVQETQYF
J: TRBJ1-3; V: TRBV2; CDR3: CASSARIYSGNTIYF
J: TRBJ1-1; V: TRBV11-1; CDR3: CASSVEGNTEAFF
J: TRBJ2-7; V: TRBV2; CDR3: CASSKGGDRGPHEQYF
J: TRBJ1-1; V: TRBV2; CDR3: CASSDPVPDTEAFF
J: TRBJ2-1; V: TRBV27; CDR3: CASIPFGGSSYNEQFF
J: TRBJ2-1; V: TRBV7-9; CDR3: CASSLLANNEQFF
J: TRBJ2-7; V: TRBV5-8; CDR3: CASSQKGTYEQYF
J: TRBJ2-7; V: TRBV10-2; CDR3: CASRTTSGGAYEQYF